This entry is about one T cell receptor (beta chain). The target antigen is unknown. CDR1 is LGHDT and CDR2 is YNNKEL in the germline V gene (reference sequence). The V end was cut by 1 base, the J end by 5 bases, with 6 bases between. This CDR3 region has 12 residues. Isolating PBMCs gave at least 6 million of these cells per sample. This specimen belongs to a study of blood T cells in healthy people across ages. Overall study findings and caveats: In these data, TCR beta diversity tracked strongly with naive T cell percentage.

Combining a sample-barcoded 5' primer with a J-beta primer mix, a second PCR ran for roughly 6 to 12 cycles. TCRdb reprocessed the 5' RACE reads with MiXCR, giving one entry per CDR3 protein. The data hold hundreds of thousands of distinct CDR3 sequences, with more than 20% observed a single time. This TCR was recovered from a man aged 65-85 years in good health. The material sequenced was blood. This chain joins TRBV3-1 and TRBJ2-7; no clear D. The CDR3 here is CASSQVQDEQYF. CDR3 nucleotides: TGTGCCAGCAGCCAAGTCCAGGACGAGCAGTACTTC.